These 19 T cell receptor beta chains share one sample of origin, sequenced in a study of blood T cell repertoires in COVID-19. This table comes from immunoSEQ multiplex PCR, and its TCRdb copy is limited to in-frame clones, with some not included. This table holds a few hundred thousand clones, 75% to 90% found once. The sample was PBMCs or T cells enriched from blood (not recorded which). The receptors here all came from a man younger than 40 who had recovered from COVID-19.

The chain has TRBV11-2 and TRBJ2-2, with TRBD1 matching over 11 bases. The trim removed 3 bases at V and 4 bases at J, leaving 4 bases unmatched. This CDR3 spans 16 amino acids. Per the germline V gene, CDR1 is SGHAT and CDR2 is FQNNGV. The CDR3 DNA sequence: TGTGCCAGCAGCTTTGGACAGGGGGCCTTCACCGGGGAGCTGTTTTTT. Protein sequence: CASSFGQGAFTGELFF.

This clone was seen a single time. V usage is TRBV28 and J usage is TRBJ2-1, with 8 bases matching TRBD2. This CDR3 region has 15 residues. Germline V gene sequence: CDR1 MDHEN, CDR2 SYDVKM. V was pared by 7 bases and J by 7 bases, with 12 bases of the junction left unmatched. The CDR3 is CASTFSGGVTNEQFF. DNA of the CDR3: TGTGCCAGCACTTTCTCGGGGGGGGTGACTAATGAGCAGTTCTTC.

The chain carries TRBV19 and TRBJ2-7, with a tentative D call TRBD1 (6 bases). The CDR3 has 13 amino acids. V lost 6 bases, J lost 1 base, and 10 bases lay in between. Germline assignment: CDR1 LNHDA and CDR2 SQIVND (reference sequence). Written as DNA, the CDR3 is TGTGCCAGTAGAAACACAGGGTCCTACGAGCAGTACTTC. Residues: CASRNTGSYEQYF.

The CDR3 spells CASRGTGTGTAYEQYF. For the CDR3, the DNA is TGTGCCAGCAGGGGGACCGGGACAGGGACCGCCTACGAGCAGTACTTC. J is TRBJ2-7 and V is TRBV7-2, with 9 bases identical to TRBD1. Looked up from germline, CDR1 is SGHTA and CDR2 is FQGNSA. The trim removed 6 bases at V and 2 bases at J, leaving 11 bases unmatched. CDR3 size: 16 residues.

This chain connects TRBV14 to TRBJ2-3, with D possibly being TRBD2 (6 bases). Germline-derived CDR1 and CDR2 are SGHDN and FVKESK. V dropped 0 bases and J dropped 4 bases, with 14 bases sitting between them. The CDR3 has 16 amino acids. CDR3 sequence reads: CASSQDAGMGSDTQYF. As DNA, the CDR3 is TGTGCCAGCAGCCAAGACGCGGGAATGGGGTCAGATACGCAGTATTTT.

This sequence joins TRBV18 and TRBJ1-5; weak D call: TRBD1 (5 bases). The ends were cut back, 3 bases at V and 0 bases at J, with 9 bases in the middle. This CDR3 contains 15 residues. Germline V gives CDR1 KGHSH, CDR2 LQKENI. In DNA, the CDR3 is TGTGCCAGCTCACCGGGCAGGGATAGCAATCAGCCCCAGCATTTT. Protein sequence: CASSPGRDSNQPQHF.

The chain recombines TRBV6-5 with TRBJ2-7, with D possibly being TRBD1 (6 bases). CDR1 is MNHEY, CDR2 SVGAGI, per germline. The ends were cut back, 5 bases at V and 0 bases at J, with 11 bases in the middle. The CDR3 runs to 14 residues. CDR3 sequence reads: CASSQGTGSYEQYF. The DNA for the CDR3 is TGTGCCAGCAGTCAGGGGACGGGCTCCTACGAGCAGTACTTC.

This chain uses TRBV2 with TRBJ1-1; a possible D gene is TRBD1 (6 bases). The CDR3 loop spans 17 amino acids. Deletions cut 8 bases from V and 5 bases from J, with 27 bases between. CDR1 and CDR2 from the germline V gene are SNHLY and FYNNEI. The CDR3 sequence is CASPLGGEGSRRTEAFF. The CDR3 coding sequence is TGTGCCAGCCCCTTAGGGGGAGAAGGGAGTCGCAGGACTGAAGCTTTCTTT.

This clone appeared once. CDR3 residues: CASSLTGGIPYGYTF. The CDR3 region has the DNA TGCGCCAGCAGCTTGACAGGGGGAATACCCTATGGCTACACCTTC. V gene TRBV5-1 combines with J gene TRBJ1-2; 8 bases are shared with TRBD1. This CDR3 region has 15 residues. With 1 base clipped from V and 4 bases from J, the junction kept 6 bases outside the gene matches. From germline, CDR1 is SGHRS and CDR2 YFSETQ.

The chain has TRBV9 and TRBJ1-3; 8 bases are a match to TRBD1. This CDR3 comprises 16 residues. Germline trimming cut 3 bases from V and 2 bases from J; bases unmatched to any gene: 7. Germline CDR1 is SGDLS and CDR2 is YYNGEE. CDR3 in DNA: TGTGCCAGCAGCGCGGGGACAGGCGGGCCTGGAAACACCATATATTTT. Translated, it gives CASSAGTGGPGNTIYF.

This rearrangement joins TRBV12-5 to TRBJ1-4; perhaps TRBD1 as D (6 bases). The CDR3 contains 14 residues. CDR1 is LGHNT and CDR2 is FRNRAP in the germline V gene. The ends were cut back, 3 bases at V and 15 bases at J, with 20 bases in the middle. The CDR3 protein is CASGFESRGAKLFF. CDR3 DNA sequence: TGTGCTAGTGGTTTCGAGTCACGGGGGGCCAAATTGTTTTTT.

This rearrangement joins TRBV19 to TRBJ2-7, with a possible D match to TRBD1 (6 bases). This CDR3 contains 13 residues. V shed 9 bases and J shed 6 bases, with 18 bases lying between them. Per germline, CDR1 LNHDA and CDR2 SQIVND (reference sequence). The DNA of the CDR3 is TGTGCCAGCAGCTGGGGGCGTTCCGTCGAGCAGTACTTC. It codes for CASSWGRSVEQYF.

The chain uses TRBV29-1 and TRBJ1-2; possible D gene TRBD1, 5 bases. The CDR3 covers 11 residues. V lost 6 bases to trimming and J lost 7 bases, with 12 bases between them. Germline V gene lookup returns CDR1 SQVTM and CDR2 ANQGSEA. CDR3 region: CSVIRDSGYTF. As DNA, the CDR3 is TGCAGCGTAATCCGGGACTCTGGCTACACCTTC.

This clone appeared a single time. The V gene is TRBV15, the J gene TRBJ1-5; 9 nucleotides match TRBD1. Germline V lookup: CDR1 LNHNV, CDR2 YYDKDF (reference sequence). This CDR3 comprises 17 residues. Trimming removed 6 bases from V and 7 bases from J; junction bases left unmatched: 16. CDR3 protein: CATSPPPQGAGGQPQHF. The CDR3 region has the DNA TGTGCCACCAGTCCTCCACCACAGGGGGCTGGAGGGCAGCCCCAGCATTTT.

The chain combines TRBV12-3 or TRBV12-4 with TRBJ1-2; D may be TRBD1 (6 bases). V lost 8 bases and J 4 bases, leaving 11 bases between the germline ends. The CDR3 totals 12 residues. The CDR3 region is CASGQSAYGYTF. CDR3 DNA: TGTGCCAGCGGACAGTCCGCCTATGGCTACACCTTC.

The genes are TRBV10-1 and TRBJ2-7, with 9 bases matching TRBD2. V lost 5 bases and J lost 6; bases outside the gene matches: 5. The germline gives CDR1 WNHNN, CDR2 SYGVQD (reference sequence). The CDR3 is 13 amino acids. The DNA for the CDR3 is TGCGCCAGCAGTATAGCGGGAGAGACCGAGCAGTACTTC. Translating gives CASSIAGETEQYF.

This clone was seen a few times. This chain links TRBV7-8 with TRBJ1-5; D is possibly TRBD1 (5 bases). Trimming removed 0 bases from V and 3 bases from J, with 15 bases in between. CDR3 length equals 17 residues. Germline CDR1 is SGHVS and CDR2 is FQNEAQ. The CDR3 reads CASSLAPGLGTNQPQHF. CDR3 coding DNA: TGTGCCAGCAGCTTAGCGCCGGGACTGGGTACCAATCAGCCCCAGCATTTT. Together with reference TRBV7-8 and TRBJ1-5, the CDR3 gives the full variable domain: GAGVSQSPRYKVAKRGQDVALRCDPISGHVSLFWYQQALGQGPEFLTYFQNEAQLDKSGLPSDRFFAERPEGSVSTLKIQRTQQEDSAVYLCASSLAPGLGTNQPQHFGDGTRLSIL.

This chain links TRBV18 with TRBJ2-5; D remains ambiguous. Germline assignment: CDR1 KGHSH and CDR2 LQKENI. The CDR3 covers 12 residues. The germline V and J ends were trimmed by 3 bases and 0 bases, with 2 bases remaining between them. The CDR3 region is CASSPNQETQYF. The CDR3 DNA is TGTGCCAGCTCACCTAACCAAGAGACCCAGTACTTC.

J is TRBJ1-5 and V is TRBV12-2. TRBV12-2 is annotated as a pseudogene. CDR3 length equals 12 residues. CDR3 in amino acids: CASGTGNQPQHF. The CDR3 DNA sequence: TGTGCAAGTGGGACTGGTAATCAGCCCCAGCATTTT.